The clone carrying this TCR beta chain showed up many times. Those designated as exposed participants met a COVID-19 case within 2 weeks before study entry. This sample was taken from a study of blood T cell repertoires in COVID-19. At the level of the study: Collection of acute and convalescent COVID-19 samples took place in the United States, Italy and Spain.

The protocol was immunoSEQ multiplex PCR, while the TCRdb copy is restricted to in-frame clones and leaves out a portion. Altogether some 240,000 clones are present, approximately 88% being singletons, with the ten largest covering approximately 3.4%. The V and J ends lost 3 bases and 7 bases, in that order; junction bases with no gene match: 6. Germline CDR1 SEHNR, CDR2 FQNEAQ (reference sequence). This CDR3 is built from 13 residues. The sequencing input was PBMCs or T cells enriched from blood (not recorded which). This TCR derives from a woman aged 40 to 50 who had been exposed to COVID-19. The genes are TRBV7-9 and TRBJ2-7; 7 nucleotides match TRBD1. CDR3 DNA sequence: TGTGCCAGCAGCTTCGTGACAGGGCGGGAGCAGTACTTC. This gives the protein CASSFVTGREQYF.